These 12 T cell receptor beta chains came from one sample sequenced in a study of T cells after yellow fever vaccination (dated by TCRdb to between 2018 and 2021). The library was made by 5' RACE. Sequenced using an Illumina HiSeq 2500. TCRdb passed the public sequencing reads through fastp at Q25 and MiXCR, retaining productive beta sequences. Identical CDR3 proteins give one entry, which carries the most common genes and DNA. The sample has 300,000 or so distinct CDR3 sequences on record, about 6.6% of them singletons. Roughly a sixth of the sample is in the top ten clones. The treatment or condition label, as the study defines it: live attenuated yellow fever vaccine strain. This material consisted of PBMCs, taken roughly 45 days after the first yellow fever vaccination. All receptors derive from a man between 18 and 29 years old who received the YFV17D yellow fever vaccine.

In its sample, this clonotype was seen a few times. The rearrangement uses TRBV4-3 and TRBJ1-6; D is undetermined. This CDR3 spans 13 amino acids. In germline, CDR1 is LGHNA, CDR2 YSLEER. The germline V and J ends were trimmed by 0 bases and 8 bases, with 5 bases remaining between them. CDR3 coding DNA: TGCGCCAGCAGCCAAGAAATAGATTCACCCCTCCACTTT. Protein: CASSQEIDSPLHF.

The chain is built from TRBV7-2 and TRBJ1-2; TRBD1 is a possible D gene (5 bases). Per germline, CDR1 SGHTA and CDR2 FQGNSA. Trimming took 1 base from V and 4 from J, leaving 13 bases between them. CDR3 size: 15 residues. CDR3 protein: CASSLGVGVGYGYTF. CDR3 DNA: TGTGCCAGCAGCTTAGGAGTGGGGGTGGGCTATGGCTACACCTTC.

As DNA, the CDR3 is TGTGCCAGCAGCTGGCCAATTTTGTTTGATACGCAGTATTTT. Its protein is CASSWPILFDTQYF. The chain employs TRBV7-2 and TRBJ2-3, with unresolved D. Trimming cost V 4 bases and J 6 bases, with 14 bases left between them. Looked up from germline, CDR1 is SGHTA and CDR2 is FQGNSA. The CDR3 loop spans 14 amino acids.

The gene calls are TRBV20-1 and TRBJ2-3; 8 nucleotides agree with TRBD2. V lost 6 bases to trimming and J lost 2 bases; unmatched junction nucleotides: 16. This CDR3 is 17 amino acids long. Germline loops: CDR1 DFQATT, CDR2 SNEGSKA (reference sequence). The CDR3 DNA follows: TGCAGTGCCAGTCGGGCGATAAGCGGGGGATTCACAGATACGCAGTATTTT. This translates into CSASRAISGGFTDTQYF.

The rearrangement links TRBV4-1 to TRBJ2-2, with 8 nucleotides matching TRBD2. V lost 4 bases, J lost 6 bases, and 10 bases stayed unmatched. The CDR3 extends over 16 amino acids. Germline V CDR1 and CDR2: MGHRA, YSYEKL. The CDR3 loop reads CASSLHSGVISGELFF. The CDR3 nucleotides read TGCGCCAGCAGCCTTCATAGCGGGGTGATTTCCGGGGAGCTGTTTTTT.

The CDR3 reads CASSLARTGPNQPQHF. The CDR3 DNA reads TGTGCCAGCAGCTTAGCGAGGACAGGGCCAAATCAGCCCCAGCATTTT. The chain combines TRBV7-8 with TRBJ1-5; 8 bases are shared with TRBD1. V gave up 0 bases and J gave up 4 bases; unmatched junction bases: 5. The CDR3 spans 16 residues. CDR1 and CDR2 from the germline V gene are SGHVS and FQNEAQ.

This clonotype was seen ten or more times. J is TRBJ1-1 and V is TRBV5-1; 10 positions match TRBD1. V trimming: 1 base; J trimming: 1 base; junction bases outside the gene matches: 4. Germline loops: CDR1 SGHRS, CDR2 YFSETQ. The CDR3 is made up of 16 amino acids. The CDR3 is CASSLRQGATNTEAFF. The CDR3 DNA reads TGCGCCAGCAGCTTGAGACAGGGGGCAACGAACACTGAAGCTTTCTTT.

The chain links TRBV15 to TRBJ2-7; a weak D match, TRBD1 (6 bases). This CDR3 spans 14 amino acids. In germline, CDR1 is LNHNV, CDR2 YYDKDF (reference sequence). The V end was cut by 11 bases, the J end by 0 bases, with 17 bases between. The CDR3 reads CAPEGPGHSYEQYF. The CDR3 DNA sequence: TGTGCCCCTGAAGGGCCGGGACACTCCTACGAGCAGTACTTC.

Only a few counts were recorded for this clonotype. V and J are TRBV7-2 and TRBJ1-5; D gene unclear. V lost 0 bases and J lost 6, with 15 bases in between. The CDR3 runs to 16 residues. Germline CDR1 and CDR2: SGHTA and FQGNSA. CDR3 sequence: CASSLAKGGHSQPQHF. CDR3 in DNA: TGTGCCAGCAGCTTAGCAAAGGGAGGGCACAGTCAGCCCCAGCATTTT.

There are many counts of this clonotype. The chain links TRBV29-1 to TRBJ1-2, with 9 bases matching TRBD1. V was clipped by 5 bases and J by 4 bases; unmatched bases: 8. This CDR3 is 14 amino acids long. CDR1 is SQVTM, CDR2 ANQGSEA, per germline. This chain's CDR3 is CSVLDRGGPYGYTF. The CDR3 coding sequence is TGCAGCGTTCTTGACAGGGGGGGTCCCTATGGCTACACCTTC.

This clonotype was counted only a few times. The J gene is TRBJ2-4, the V gene TRBV29-1; 11 nucleotides match TRBD1. The germline V gene encodes CDR1 SQVTM and CDR2 ANQGSEA. The CDR3 loop spans 16 amino acids. CDR3 bases: TGCAGTATGGACAGGGGGCGGATCGTAGCCAAAAACATTCAGTACTTC. Amino acids: CSMDRGRIVAKNIQYF. Looking up the rest from reference TRBV29-1 and TRBJ2-4 gives the full variable domain: SAVISQKPSRDICQRGTSLTIQCQVDSQVTMMFWYRQQPGQSLTLIATANQGSEATYESGFVIDKFPISRPNLTFSTLTVSNMSPEDSSIYLCSMDRGRIVAKNIQYFGAGTRLSVL.

This clonotype was seen more than once but under ten times. The rearrangement links TRBV24-1 to TRBJ2-1, with 9 bases fitting TRBD2. CDR3 length equals 16 residues. Germline CDR1 reads KGHDR; CDR2 reads SFDVKD. Germline trimming cut 4 bases from V and 3 bases from J; bases unmatched to any gene: 6. The CDR3 sequence: CATSEGKRGDYNEQFF. CDR3 nucleotide sequence: TGTGCCACCAGTGAGGGAAAGCGGGGGGACTACAATGAGCAGTTCTTC.